Each of the 8 T cell receptor beta chains below was sequenced from the same sample in a study of T cell responses to AZD1222 COVID-19 vaccine. Generated by immunoSEQ multiplex PCR, the TCRdb table keeps only in-frame clones and is missing some. The sample records about 130,000 clones, roughly 90% being singletons. The specimen comprised peripheral blood, sampled 28 days after the second AZD1222 dose. The receptors derive from an adult who received the AZD1222 COVID-19 vaccine.

The rearrangement uses TRBV11-2 and TRBJ1-1; D is possibly TRBD1 (5 bases). V lost 3 bases and J lost 4, with 15 bases in between. CDR1 and CDR2 from the germline V gene are SGHAT and FQNNGV. This CDR3 contains 15 residues. CDR3 protein: CASSFTDQGGTEAFF. CDR3 coding DNA: TGTGCCAGCAGCTTCACCGATCAGGGAGGCACTGAAGCTTTCTTT.

This sequence joins TRBV4-3 and TRBJ2-7, with D possibly being TRBD1 (5 bases). The CDR3 loop spans 13 amino acids. Germline V gene lookup returns CDR1 LGHNA and CDR2 YSLEER. V lost 4 bases and J 2 bases, leaving 9 bases between the germline ends. Here the CDR3 reads CASSPDKTYEQYF. The CDR3 region has the DNA TGCGCCAGCAGCCCGGACAAGACCTACGAGCAGTACTTC.

V gene TRBV11-3 combines with J gene TRBJ1-1; 10 bases align to TRBD1. This CDR3 has 14 amino acids. After removal of 5 bases from V and 2 bases from J, the junction contained 2 bases not matched to a gene. Germline loops: CDR1 SGHNT, CDR2 YENEEA. The CDR3 reads CASSQTGGNTEAFF. CDR3 nucleotide sequence: TGTGCCAGCAGCCAGACAGGGGGCAACACTGAAGCTTTCTTT.

The chain combines TRBV9 with TRBJ2-1; D unresolved. This CDR3 is built from 16 residues. Trimming stripped 0 bases from V and 6 bases from J, with 16 bases between. Looked up from germline, CDR1 is SGDLS and CDR2 is YYNGEE. CDR3 bases: TGTGCCAGCAGCGTAGAAGGTCGAGTCAGTGGCAATGAGCAGTTCTTC. Translated: CASSVEGRVSGNEQFF.

The chain joins TRBV4-3 to TRBJ1-2; D remains unclear. The V gene's germline CDR1 is LGHNA and CDR2 YSLEER. V lost 5 bases, J lost 4 bases, and 14 bases lay in between. The CDR3 loop spans 14 amino acids. The CDR3 reads CASSKGYGGYGYTF. The CDR3 DNA follows: TGCGCCAGCAGCAAAGGGTACGGAGGCTATGGCTACACCTTC.

This chain links TRBV6-6 with TRBJ1-1; tentative D call: TRBD1 (5 bases). V was clipped by 7 bases and J by 0 bases, with 15 bases between them. This CDR3 is 15 amino acids long. Germline V gene lookup returns CDR1 MNHNY and CDR2 SVGAGI (reference sequence). As DNA, the CDR3 is TGTGCCAGCACCAACGGGGCCAACTTGAACACTGAAGCTTTCTTT. Its protein is CASTNGANLNTEAFF.

For the CDR3, the DNA is TGCAGTGCTAGTCGACAGGTCGGATATAATTCACCCCTCCACTTT. Amino acid sequence: CSASRQVGYNSPLHF. J is TRBJ1-6 and V is TRBV20-1; perhaps TRBD1 as D (6 bases). This CDR3 region has 15 residues. Trimming removed 3 bases at V and 4 bases at J, with 13 bases between. CDR1 DFQATT and CDR2 SNEGSKA come from the germline V gene (reference sequence).

This sequence joins TRBV6-5 and TRBJ2-5; D is unresolved. The CDR3 spans 15 residues. Trimming removed 0 bases at V and 3 bases at J, with 11 bases between. Germline V gene lookup returns CDR1 MNHEY and CDR2 SVGAGI. For the CDR3, the DNA is TGTGCCAGCAGTTACTCGATGCCCGAGGAAGAGACCCAGTACTTC. This gives the protein CASSYSMPEEETQYF.